A selection of T cell receptor beta chains follows, all from one sample in a study of cytomegalovirus exposure and HLA in healthy donors. The protocol was immunoSEQ multiplex PCR, while the TCRdb copy is restricted to in-frame clones and leaves out a portion. The table lists roughly 110,000 clones, approximately 71% of them singletons, with about 2.5% in the top ten. Sequenced material: PBMCs. These receptors came from a man between 35 and 55 years old in good health and CMV-seronegative. The CDR3 runs from the conserved cysteine through the conserved F or W. Fields, in order: D gene, V gene, J gene, clone size, CDR3 protein, CDR3 DNA. A D gene is named only where the DNA matches it firmly. Size is omitted from some rows. Given values are once, few, many or a class for expanded clones.

d_gene: NA
v_gene: TRBV2
j_gene: TRBJ1-6
abundance: few
CDR3aa: CASRAQNGGSPLHF
CDR3nt: TGTGCCAGCAGAGCGCAGAATGGTGGGTCACCCCTCCACTTT

d_gene: TRBD2
v_gene: TRBV4-1
j_gene: TRBJ2-1
abundance: NA
CDR3aa: CASSHPNAQRGYNEQFF
CDR3nt: TGCGCCAGCAGCCACCCTAACGCCCAGCGGGGGTACAATGAGCAGTTCTTC

d_gene: NA
v_gene: TRBV4-1
j_gene: TRBJ2-7
abundance: NA
CDR3aa: CASSQTTAYEQYF
CDR3nt: TGCGCCAGCAGCCAAACTACGGCCTACGAGCAGTACTTC

d_gene: TRBD2
v_gene: TRBV14
j_gene: TRBJ2-7
abundance: NA
CDR3aa: CASSQGILSGGSYEQYF
CDR3nt: TGTGCCAGCAGCCAAGGAATTCTTAGCGGGGGCTCCTACGAGCAGTACTTC

d_gene: TRBD2
v_gene: TRBV6-1
j_gene: TRBJ2-3
abundance: few
CDR3aa: CASTWSGGLTDTQYF
CDR3nt: TGTGCCAGCACTTGGAGCGGGGGACTCACAGATACGCAGTATTTT

d_gene: TRBD1
v_gene: TRBV7-9
j_gene: TRBJ2-7
abundance: once
CDR3aa: CSSSPGLTGTGSYEQYF
CDR3nt: TGTTCCAGCAGCCCGGGTCTTACCGGGACAGGGTCCTACGAGCAGTACTTC

d_gene: NA
v_gene: TRBV4-2
j_gene: TRBJ2-7
abundance: NA
CDR3aa: CASSQGRVSYEQYF
CDR3nt: TGTGCCAGCAGCCAAGGCAGGGTCTCCTACGAGCAGTACTTC

d_gene: TRBD1
v_gene: TRBV15
j_gene: TRBJ1-1
abundance: NA
CDR3aa: CATSIDRGRMNTEAFF
CDR3nt: TGTGCCACCAGCATCGACAGGGGGCGCATGAACACTGAAGCTTTCTTT

d_gene: NA
v_gene: TRBV11-1
j_gene: TRBJ2-6
abundance: NA
CDR3aa: CASSSFQGSGANVLTF
CDR3nt: TGTGCCAGCAGCTCGTTTCAGGGCTCTGGGGCCAACGTCCTGACTTTC

d_gene: NA
v_gene: TRBV28
j_gene: TRBJ2-7
abundance: NA
CDR3aa: CASSLAQGSYEQYF
CDR3nt: TGTGCCAGCAGTTTGGCACAGGGCTCCTACGAGCAGTACTTC

d_gene: NA
v_gene: TRBV28
j_gene: TRBJ2-5
abundance: few
CDR3aa: CASSPQDSQETQYF
CDR3nt: TGTGCCAGCAGTCCCCAGGACAGCCAAGAGACCCAGTACTTC

d_gene: TRBD1
v_gene: TRBV18
j_gene: TRBJ2-7
abundance: NA
CDR3aa: CASSPGQGVDEQYF
CDR3nt: TGTGCCAGCTCACCTGGACAGGGGGTAGATGAGCAGTACTTC

d_gene: NA
v_gene: TRBV4-1
j_gene: TRBJ1-2
abundance: NA
CDR3aa: CASSYTDNPLANYGYTF
CDR3nt: TGCGCCAGCAGCTACACGGACAACCCATTAGCTAACTATGGCTACACCTTC

d_gene: TRBD1
v_gene: TRBV5-6
j_gene: TRBJ1-2
abundance: NA
CDR3aa: CASSAGQSYTF
CDR3nt: TGTGCCAGCAGCGCGGGACAGAGCTACACCTTC

d_gene: TRBD1
v_gene: TRBV29-1
j_gene: TRBJ1-1
abundance: NA
CDR3aa: CSVRDRGGTEAFF
CDR3nt: TGCAGCGTTAGAGACAGGGGTGGGACTGAAGCTTTCTTT

d_gene: TRBD1
v_gene: TRBV18
j_gene: TRBJ1-4
abundance: NA
CDR3aa: CASSPGQGYLEEKLFF
CDR3nt: TGTGCCAGCTCACCAGGACAGGGGTATTTAGAGGAAAAACTGTTTTTT

d_gene: TRBD2
v_gene: TRBV7-6
j_gene: TRBJ2-2
abundance: NA
CDR3aa: CASSLARVTSGGSNTGELFF
CDR3nt: TGTGCCAGCAGCTTAGCGAGGGTGACTAGCGGGGGATCGAACACCGGGGAGCTGTTTTTT

d_gene: NA
v_gene: TRBV18
j_gene: TRBJ2-1
abundance: NA
CDR3aa: CASSPSEDFYEQFF
CDR3nt: TGTGCCAGCTCACCATCCGAGGATTTCTATGAGCAGTTCTTC

d_gene: TRBD1
v_gene: TRBV6-1
j_gene: TRBJ2-7
abundance: few
CDR3aa: CASSPGQISYEQYF
CDR3nt: TGTGCCAGCAGCCCGGGACAGATTTCTTACGAGCAGTACTTC

d_gene: NA
v_gene: TRBV2
j_gene: TRBJ1-4
abundance: NA
CDR3aa: CASSELVTWVFF
CDR3nt: TGTGCCAGCAGTGAACTTGTGACATGGGTGTTTTTT

d_gene: NA
v_gene: TRBV5-5
j_gene: TRBJ1-2
abundance: NA
CDR3aa: CASNLGPTYGYTF
CDR3nt: TGTGCCAGCAATTTGGGCCCGACGTATGGCTACACCTTC

d_gene: TRBD2
v_gene: TRBV2
j_gene: TRBJ2-1
abundance: NA
CDR3aa: CASREKSTSGAYNEQFF
CDR3nt: TGTGCCAGCAGGGAGAAGTCGACTAGCGGGGCTTACAATGAGCAGTTCTTC

d_gene: TRBD2
v_gene: TRBV15
j_gene: TRBJ2-7
abundance: few
CDR3aa: CATSTGLAGAIEYEQYF
CDR3nt: TGTGCCACCAGCACGGGACTAGCGGGGGCCATCGAGTACGAGCAGTACTTC

d_gene: NA
v_gene: TRBV5-1
j_gene: TRBJ1-5
abundance: NA
CDR3aa: CASSLNSTQAGSNQPQHF
CDR3nt: TGCGCCAGCAGCTTGAATTCAACCCAGGCGGGGAGCAATCAGCCCCAGCATTTT

d_gene: TRBD2
v_gene: TRBV10-3
j_gene: TRBJ2-1
abundance: NA
CDR3aa: CAIKRAGPDNEQFF
CDR3nt: TGTGCCATCAAAAGAGCGGGGCCCGACAATGAGCAGTTCTTC

d_gene: TRBD1
v_gene: TRBV29-1
j_gene: TRBJ1-1
abundance: NA
CDR3aa: CSVQARQGVSNTEAFF
CDR3nt: TGCAGCGTCCAAGCGAGACAGGGGGTGTCGAACACTGAAGCTTTCTTT

d_gene: TRBD1
v_gene: TRBV7-9
j_gene: TRBJ2-7
abundance: NA
CDR3aa: CASSSGTGLGEQYF
CDR3nt: TGTGCCAGCAGCTCCGGGACAGGGCTGGGCGAGCAGTACTTC

d_gene: TRBD2
v_gene: TRBV5-1
j_gene: TRBJ2-4
abundance: NA
CDR3aa: CASSGGTSGGAGRIQYF
CDR3nt: TGCGCCAGCAGCGGCGGGACTAGCGGGGGGGCCGGGCGCATTCAGTACTTC

d_gene: NA
v_gene: TRBV6-1
j_gene: TRBJ1-5
abundance: NA
CDR3aa: CASSVLYQPQHF
CDR3nt: TGTGCCAGCAGTGTGTTATATCAGCCCCAGCATTTT

d_gene: NA
v_gene: TRBV5-1
j_gene: TRBJ1-4
abundance: NA
CDR3aa: CASSLVGVGNEKLFF
CDR3nt: TGCGCCAGCAGCTTGGTGGGAGTAGGTAATGAAAAACTGTTTTTT

d_gene: NA
v_gene: TRBV7-9
j_gene: TRBJ2-1
abundance: NA
CDR3aa: CASSFGNHNEQFF
CDR3nt: TGTGCCAGCAGCTTCGGGAATCACAATGAGCAGTTCTTC

d_gene: NA
v_gene: TRBV5-4
j_gene: TRBJ2-3
abundance: few
CDR3aa: CASSLFAGKTTDTQYF
CDR3nt: TGTGCCAGCAGCTTGTTCGCGGGGAAGACCACAGATACGCAGTATTTT

d_gene: TRBD2
v_gene: TRBV5-1
j_gene: TRBJ2-5
abundance: NA
CDR3aa: CASSYWTSGGSVTQYF
CDR3nt: TGCGCCAGCAGCTACTGGACTAGCGGGGGCTCTGTGACCCAGTACTTC

d_gene: TRBD1
v_gene: TRBV7-9
j_gene: TRBJ1-1
abundance: NA
CDR3aa: CASSLIGGAGTEAFF
CDR3nt: TGTGCCAGCAGCTTAATAGGGGGCGCGGGCACTGAAGCTTTCTTT

d_gene: TRBD1
v_gene: TRBV19
j_gene: TRBJ1-3
abundance: NA
CDR3aa: CASSPHSDRVEGNTIYF
CDR3nt: TGTGCCAGTAGTCCGCATTCAGACAGGGTGGAAGGAAACACCATATATTTT

d_gene: NA
v_gene: TRBV7-2
j_gene: TRBJ2-5
abundance: NA
CDR3aa: CASSPTYGGARETQYF
CDR3nt: TGTGCCAGCAGCCCTACTTATGGGGGGGCAAGAGAGACCCAGTACTTC

d_gene: NA
v_gene: TRBV5-1
j_gene: TRBJ1-2
abundance: NA
CDR3aa: CASTKSPGDYGYTF
CDR3nt: TGCGCCAGCACCAAGTCACCGGGGGACTATGGCTACACCTTC

d_gene: TRBD1
v_gene: TRBV6-5
j_gene: TRBJ1-2
abundance: NA
CDR3aa: CASSPGQGRGYTF
CDR3nt: TGTGCCAGCAGTCCTGGACAGGGCAGGGGCTACACCTTC

d_gene: NA
v_gene: TRBV5-1
j_gene: TRBJ1-4
abundance: few
CDR3aa: CASSKSPAGDGEKLFF
CDR3nt: TGCGCCAGCAGCAAGTCCCCCGCGGGCGACGGTGAAAAACTGTTTTTT

d_gene: NA
v_gene: TRBV6-1
j_gene: TRBJ2-2
abundance: NA
CDR3aa: CASINDYRTGELFF
CDR3nt: TGTGCCAGCATTAATGACTATCGGACCGGGGAGCTGTTTTTT

d_gene: TRBD1
v_gene: TRBV18
j_gene: TRBJ1-4
abundance: once
CDR3aa: CASSTGQGHEKLFF
CDR3nt: TGTGCCAGCTCCACGGGACAGGGACATGAAAAACTGTTTTTT

d_gene: TRBD1
v_gene: TRBV10-3
j_gene: TRBJ1-2
abundance: NA
CDR3aa: CAISESTRGDGYTF
CDR3nt: TGTGCCATCAGTGAGTCGACCAGGGGGGATGGCTACACCTTC

d_gene: TRBD1
v_gene: TRBV19
j_gene: TRBJ1-2
abundance: few
CDR3aa: CASSQGASYGYTF
CDR3nt: TGTGCCAGTAGCCAGGGGGCGAGCTATGGCTACACCTTC

d_gene: TRBD2
v_gene: TRBV5-8
j_gene: TRBJ2-5
abundance: NA
CDR3aa: CASSDPRMRGGQETQYF
CDR3nt: TGTGCCAGCAGCGACCCCAGGATGCGGGGGGGGCAAGAGACCCAGTACTTC

d_gene: NA
v_gene: TRBV11-2
j_gene: TRBJ1-2
abundance: NA
CDR3aa: CASSAGRKPNYGYTF
CDR3nt: TGTGCCAGCAGCGCGGGACGAAAGCCAAACTATGGCTACACCTTC

d_gene: NA
v_gene: TRBV4-1
j_gene: TRBJ1-4
abundance: NA
CDR3aa: CASSREGAPTNEKLFF
CDR3nt: TGCGCCAGCAGCCGCGAAGGAGCGCCAACTAATGAAAAACTGTTTTTT

d_gene: NA
v_gene: TRBV12-5
j_gene: TRBJ1-3
abundance: NA
CDR3aa: CASAGYPGNTIYF
CDR3nt: TGTGCTAGCGCAGGGTATCCCGGAAACACCATATATTTT

d_gene: NA
v_gene: TRBV5-1
j_gene: TRBJ2-2
abundance: NA
CDR3aa: CASSSGPETGELFF
CDR3nt: TGCGCCAGCAGCTCAGGTCCCGAAACCGGGGAGCTGTTTTTT

d_gene: NA
v_gene: TRBV15
j_gene: TRBJ2-7
abundance: once
CDR3aa: CATSRGGDSGTYEQYF
CDR3nt: TGTGCCACCAGCAGAGGAGGGGACTCGGGCACCTACGAGCAGTACTTC

d_gene: TRBD1
v_gene: TRBV5-4
j_gene: TRBJ2-7
abundance: few
CDR3aa: CASSPPGTGREQYF
CDR3nt: TGTGCCAGCAGCCCCCCCGGGACAGGGCGCGAGCAGTACTTC

d_gene: TRBD2
v_gene: TRBV5-1
j_gene: TRBJ2-5
abundance: NA
CDR3aa: CASSRGLAQETQYF
CDR3nt: TGCGCCAGCAGCAGAGGACTAGCGCAAGAGACCCAGTACTTC

d_gene: TRBD1
v_gene: TRBV5-4
j_gene: TRBJ1-6
abundance: NA
CDR3aa: CASSLDRGSNSPLHF
CDR3nt: TGTGCCAGCAGCTTAGACAGGGGGAGTAATTCACCCCTCCACTTT

d_gene: NA
v_gene: TRBV5-6
j_gene: TRBJ1-6
abundance: few
CDR3aa: CASSLGLYSPLHF
CDR3nt: TGTGCCAGCAGCTTAGGACTGTATTCACCCCTCCACTTT

d_gene: TRBD1
v_gene: TRBV2
j_gene: TRBJ2-4
abundance: few
CDR3aa: CASSGRDRDPLAKNIQYF
CDR3nt: TGTGCCAGCAGTGGACGGGACAGGGACCCCCTAGCCAAAAACATTCAGTACTTC